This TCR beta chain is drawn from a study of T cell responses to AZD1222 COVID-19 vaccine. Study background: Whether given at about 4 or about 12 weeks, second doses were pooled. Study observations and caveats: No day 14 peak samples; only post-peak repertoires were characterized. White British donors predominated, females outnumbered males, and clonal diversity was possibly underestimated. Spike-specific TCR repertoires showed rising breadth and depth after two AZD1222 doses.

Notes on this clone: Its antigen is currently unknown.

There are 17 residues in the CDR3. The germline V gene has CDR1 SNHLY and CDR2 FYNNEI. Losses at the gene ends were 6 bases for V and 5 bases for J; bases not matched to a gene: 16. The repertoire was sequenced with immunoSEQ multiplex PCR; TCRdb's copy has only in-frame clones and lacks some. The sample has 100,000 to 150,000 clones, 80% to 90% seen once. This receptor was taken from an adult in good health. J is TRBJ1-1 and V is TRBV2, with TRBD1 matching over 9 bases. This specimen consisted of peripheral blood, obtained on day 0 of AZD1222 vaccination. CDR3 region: CASRRQGGKERDTEAFF. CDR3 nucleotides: TGTGCCAGCAGGAGACAGGGGGGAAAGGAACGGGATACTGAAGCTTTCTTT.